This T cell receptor (beta chain) was documented in a study of T cells in Graves' hyperthyroidism and ophthalmopathy (dated by TCRdb to about 2019). Study-level background: Peripheral blood was collected at initial diagnosis, before any treatment. For training and testing, the roughly 97 patients in the discovery cohort were randomly divided in a 7:3 ratio. The paper describes TCR Vbeta CDR3 sequencing of 120 to 150 peripheral blood samples, made up of 43 ophthalmopathy patients, 70 to 75 hyperthyroidism patients and some 17 progressor patients. Whether ophthalmopathy could be predicted prospectively was tested in an independent validation cohort made up of under 20 hyperthyroidism patients plus 17 patients who later progressed to ophthalmopathy. In roughly six Graves' hyperthyroidism patients, the study also compared T-cell repertoires from thyroid tissue with T-cell repertoires from blood. After blood sampling, hyperthyroidism patients were treated with methimazole at a starting dose of 30 mg daily, and ophthalmopathy patients were treated with high-dose intravenous methylprednisolone. TCR V-J signatures able to tell the groups apart were searched for in a discovery cohort of 100 patients, of whom more than 40 had Graves' ophthalmopathy and 57 had stable Graves' hyperthyroidism.

Points the paper makes about the study in general: Ophthalmopathy was separated from stable hyperthyroidism by a 13 V-J signature model, with 85% to 90% sensitivity and roughly 84% specificity obtained in cross-validation and 80%/75% obtained in testing. Sample size was not statistically predetermined, and blinding of investigators to group allocation was not performed. In validation, progression to ophthalmopathy was predicted by the model with around 71% sensitivity and roughly 76% specificity, a median of approximately 6.5 months before onset. Most expanded thyroid clonotypes (frequency above 0.001) were also found in blood, which suggests that blood repertoires may mirror thyroid immune responses.

Amplification of TCR beta CDR3 regions was carried out from RNA transcripts. A first-round RT-PCR of the TCR CDR3 used the HTBI primer set with the Qiagen OneStep RT-PCR kit. The libraries were constructed in a second round of multiplex PCR and then size-selected and purified. Libraries were sequenced paired-end with 100 bp reads on an Illumina HiSeq2000. As for how the authors treated the data: SOAPnuke was used to process the raw data, with reads discarded if the reads contained adapters or uncalled bases, had a mean Phred below 15, or lacked an exact constant-primer or identifier match. COPE v1.2.5 was used to merge high-quality paired reads, and clonotypes were defined as unique nucleotide sequences. MiTCR v1.1 was used to align clonotypes to the IMGT TRBV, TRBD and TRBJ reference segments. The analysis was restricted to V-J combinations with a frequency above 0.0001, which together covered 99% to 99.2% of the repertoires. The TCS score was defined as the ratio of F50 (clonal expansion) to E x V (chaos), calculated using BLOSUM62-based TCRdist between CDR3 peptides within each V-J. Welch's t-statistics and random forest reduced roughly 500 V-J features to roughly 13, which were used in a naive Bayes classifier (R e1071). TCRdb took the public reads, trimmed them with fastp at Q25, ran MiXCR for clone calling and kept in-frame beta chains. Entries that share a CDR3 protein sequence are merged under the most common genes and DNA. The V and J calls reflect TCRdb's pipeline rather than the authors' work. The sample profile shows some 210,000 distinct CDR3 sequences; about a sixth of them were found once. Clones ranked in the top ten supply around 50% of the sample.

This clonotype was recorded many times. Its recognized antigen is unknown. No much larger clone exists at a distance of one base, and base qualities are not known. Stable Graves' hyperthyroidism was defined as the absence of progression to ophthalmopathy over 18 months of follow-up. Hyperthyroidism patients were newly diagnosed, with disease duration under 2 months, and aged 18 to 65 years. Patients with uncontrolled infections, other autoimmune diseases, pregnancy or lactation were excluded. Clinical symptoms, serum thyroxine and TRAb, thyroid ultrasound, and orbital computed tomography formed the basis for the diagnoses. PBMCs were separated from roughly 10 ml of fresh peripheral blood using Ficoll-Paque density gradient centrifugation. Total RNA was extracted with Trizol reagent, and quality was checked on an Agilent 2100 Bioanalyzer. From a lookup of the germline V gene (reference sequence), CDR1 and CDR2 are MNHEY and SMNVEV. From cysteine to phenylalanine, the CDR3 is 15 amino acids long. Only the CDR3 DNA stays, 45 bases, in frame from base 1. V is cut back by 5 bases and J by 4 bases, with 5 bases in the junction unmatched.

Sequencing was performed on blood. The chain couples TRBV27 to TRBJ1-5; the central 10 bases match TRBD1. The TCR comes from a man between 50 and 59 years old with Graves' hyperthyroidism. The DNA sequence reads TGTGCCAGCAGTCGCGGGACAGGGGATAATCAGCCCCAGCATTTT. Translated, it reads CASSRGTGDNQPQHF.